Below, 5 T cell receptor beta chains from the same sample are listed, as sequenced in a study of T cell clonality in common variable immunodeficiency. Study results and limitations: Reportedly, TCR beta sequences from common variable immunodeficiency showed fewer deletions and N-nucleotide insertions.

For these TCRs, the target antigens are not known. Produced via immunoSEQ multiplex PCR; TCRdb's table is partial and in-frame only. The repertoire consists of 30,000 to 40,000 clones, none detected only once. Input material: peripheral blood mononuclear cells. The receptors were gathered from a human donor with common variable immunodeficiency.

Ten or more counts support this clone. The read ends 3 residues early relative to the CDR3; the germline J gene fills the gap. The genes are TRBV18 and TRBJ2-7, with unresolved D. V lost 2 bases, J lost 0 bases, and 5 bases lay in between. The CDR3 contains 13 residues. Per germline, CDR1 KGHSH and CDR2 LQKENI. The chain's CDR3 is CASSPIGSYEQYF. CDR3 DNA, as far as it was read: TGTGCCAGCTCACCAATCGGCTCCTACGAG.

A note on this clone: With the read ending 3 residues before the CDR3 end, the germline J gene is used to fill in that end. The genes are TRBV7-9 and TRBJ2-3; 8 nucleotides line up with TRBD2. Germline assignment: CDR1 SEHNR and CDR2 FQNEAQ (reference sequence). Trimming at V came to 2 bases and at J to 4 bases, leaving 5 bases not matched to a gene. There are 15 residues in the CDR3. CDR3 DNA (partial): TGTGCCAGCAGCTTACTCGCGGGAGGCCCAGATACG. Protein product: CASSLLAGGPDT. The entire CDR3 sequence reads CASSLLAGGPDTQYF.

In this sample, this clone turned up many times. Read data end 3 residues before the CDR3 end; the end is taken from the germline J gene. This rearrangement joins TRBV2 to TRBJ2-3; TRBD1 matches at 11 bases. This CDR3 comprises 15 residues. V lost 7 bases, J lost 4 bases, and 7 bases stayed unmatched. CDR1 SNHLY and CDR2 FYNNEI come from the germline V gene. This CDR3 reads CASTPGQGVADTQYF. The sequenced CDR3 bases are TGTGCCAGCACCCCGGGACAGGGGGTGGCAGATACG.

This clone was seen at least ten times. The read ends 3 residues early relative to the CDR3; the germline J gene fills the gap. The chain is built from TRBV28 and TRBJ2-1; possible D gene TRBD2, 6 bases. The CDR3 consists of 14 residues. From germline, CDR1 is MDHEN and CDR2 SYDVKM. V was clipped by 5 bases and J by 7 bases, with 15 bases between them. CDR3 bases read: TGTGCCAGCAGTCCCCGACTAGAAGGGAATGAG. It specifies CASSPRLEGNE. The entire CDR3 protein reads CASSPRLEGNEQFF.

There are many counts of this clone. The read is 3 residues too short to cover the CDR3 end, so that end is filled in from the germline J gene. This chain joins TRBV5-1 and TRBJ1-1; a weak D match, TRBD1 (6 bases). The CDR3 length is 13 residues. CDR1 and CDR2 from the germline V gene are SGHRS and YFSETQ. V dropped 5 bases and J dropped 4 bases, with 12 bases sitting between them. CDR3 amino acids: CASRVQGSTEAFF. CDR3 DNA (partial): TGCGCCAGCAGGGTACAGGGTTCCACTGAA.